This TCR beta chain was captured by sequencing in a study of blood T cell repertoires in COVID-19. On the study more broadly: PBMCs, B-cell-depleted T cells, or T cells were the source of the cDNA or gDNA that made up the material.

This clone was seen only a few times. V shed 6 bases, J shed 5 bases, and the junction held 7 bases outside the gene matches. CDR3 length: 13 amino acids. Germline V lookup: CDR1 MNHEY, CDR2 SVGAGI. As processed by the authors: Estimation of nucleated cell counts was performed using reference gene primer amplification. TCRdb's table, derived via immunoSEQ multiplex PCR, lists solely in-frame clones and lacks some. V, J and clone size derive from that table, while D and trimming were established from the DNA sequence. The sample comprises a few hundred thousand clones, 80% to 85% of which are singletons, and approximately 7.6% rests with the top ten. Seattle participants joined during active infection and were tracked over time.

The chain combines TRBV6-5 with TRBJ2-7, with 7 bases fitting TRBD1. The clonotype comes from a woman older than 75 with COVID-19, enrolled during active disease. Sequencing was done on a sample of peripheral blood. The CDR3 DNA sequence: TGTGCCAGCAGCCCGACAGGGAGTAACGAGCAGTACTTC. Translation: CASSPTGSNEQYF.